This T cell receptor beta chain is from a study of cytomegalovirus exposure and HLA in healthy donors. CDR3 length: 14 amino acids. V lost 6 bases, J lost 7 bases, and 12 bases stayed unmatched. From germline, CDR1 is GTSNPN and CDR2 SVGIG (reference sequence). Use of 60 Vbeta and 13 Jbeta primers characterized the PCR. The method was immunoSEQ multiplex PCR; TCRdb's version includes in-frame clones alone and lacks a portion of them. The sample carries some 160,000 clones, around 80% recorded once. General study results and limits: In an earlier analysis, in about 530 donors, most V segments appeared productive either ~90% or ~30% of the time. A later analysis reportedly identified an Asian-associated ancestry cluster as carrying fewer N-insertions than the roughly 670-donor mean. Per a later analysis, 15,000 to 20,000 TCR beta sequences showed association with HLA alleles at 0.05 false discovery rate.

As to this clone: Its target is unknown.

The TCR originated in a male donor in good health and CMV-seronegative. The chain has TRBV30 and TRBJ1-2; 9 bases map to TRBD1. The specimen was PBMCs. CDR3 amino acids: CACQGTGGFGGYTF. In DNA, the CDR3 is TGTGCCTGTCAAGGTACAGGGGGCTTCGGTGGCTACACCTTC.